These 29 T cell receptor beta chains originate from one sample sequenced in a study of HIV-infected children after antiretroviral therapy interruption. Treatment reported: PENTA 11 planned treatment interruption arm or continuous ART arm. RNA-based 3' RACE libraries used unique molecular identifiers. Using its own MiXCR run on the 3' RACE reads, TCRdb lists one record per CDR3 protein. In the table there are about 50,000 distinct CDR3 sequences, roughly 4% of which are singletons. Sample: CD45RA+ CD4+ T cells from PBMCs, pooled from several time points, taken from a donor given antiretroviral therapy, either interrupted or continuous. Specified subset: naive CD4+ CD45RA+ CD45RO- T cells. These receptors originate from a pool of human donors with HIV.

This clonotype came up a few times. V usage is TRBV20-1 and J usage is TRBJ2-3; 8 nucleotides agree with TRBD2. Germline V gives CDR1 DFQATT, CDR2 SNEGSKA (reference sequence). CDR3 length: 14 amino acids. The trim removed 0 bases at V and 6 bases at J, leaving 5 bases unmatched. In DNA, the CDR3 is TGCAGTGCTAGAGATTCGTCTAGCGGGGATACGCAGTATTTT. Translated, it gives CSARDSSSGDTQYF.

This clonotype was found many times. The chain's CDR3 is CATSRDRDGLAGGPSTDTQYF. CDR3 coding DNA: TGTGCCACCAGCAGAGATCGGGACGGGCTAGCGGGGGGGCCGAGCACAGATACGCAGTATTTT. The gene calls are TRBV15 and TRBJ2-3, with TRBD2 matching 12 bases. CDR1 is LNHNV, CDR2 YYDKDF, per germline (reference sequence). CDR3 length: 21 residues. V was clipped by 0 bases and J by 0 bases; unmatched bases: 13.

This rearrangement joins TRBV12-3 or TRBV12-4 to TRBJ2-1; D is ambiguous. The CDR3 totals 13 residues. Trimming shortened V by 3 bases and J by 8 bases, and 11 bases separated the two germline ends. The chain's CDR3 is CASSFNPSYEQFF. The CDR3, as DNA: TGTGCCAGCAGTTTTAACCCGAGCTATGAGCAGTTCTTC.

Many counts were recorded for this clonotype. The chain combines TRBV28 with TRBJ2-7, with 7 nucleotides matching TRBD1. Unmatched junction bases numbered 5, after V lost 2 bases and J lost 4 bases. Germline lookup yields CDR1 MDHEN and CDR2 SYDVKM. This CDR3 contains 14 residues. The CDR3 DNA reads as TGTGCCAGCAGTTTAACAGGGGAGAAATACGAGCAGTACTTC. This translates into CASSLTGEKYEQYF.

This clonotype was counted at least ten times. The chain employs TRBV2 and TRBJ1-1; maybe TRBD1 (5 bases). Looked up from germline, CDR1 is SNHLY and CDR2 is FYNNEI. V lost 2 bases, J lost 1 base, and 5 bases lay in between. This CDR3 region has 13 residues. In DNA, the CDR3 is TGTGCCAGCAGTGAACAGGGGAACACTGAAGCTTTCTTT. This translates into CASSEQGNTEAFF. Based on the CDR3 plus reference TRBV2 and TRBJ1-1, the full variable domain is EPEVTQTPSHQVTQMGQEVILRCVPISNHLYFYWYRQILGQKVEFLVSFYNNEISEKSEIFDDQFSVERPDGSNFTLKIRSTKLEDSAMYFCASSEQGNTEAFFGQGTRLTVV.

There are many counts of this clonotype. The V call is TRBV6-2 or TRBV6-3, the J call TRBJ1-5; possible D gene TRBD1, 5 bases. Trimming cost V 6 bases and J 1 base, with 10 bases left between them. There are 14 residues in the CDR3. The germline V gene encodes CDR1 MNHEY and CDR2 SVGEGT. The CDR3 coding sequence is TGTGCCAGCAGAAACCGGGACAGCAATCAGCCCCAGCATTTT. It encodes CASRNRDSNQPQHF.

This clonotype was recorded a few times. V is TRBV6-1 and J is TRBJ2-1; D remains ambiguous. V shed 1 base and J shed 15 bases, with 13 bases lying between them. This CDR3 comprises 12 residues. CDR1 MNHNS and CDR2 SASEGT come from the germline V gene. The CDR3 here is CASSEGPPVGFF. The DNA for the CDR3 is TGTGCCAGCAGTGAAGGACCCCCCGTCGGGTTCTTC.

The rearrangement uses TRBV28 and TRBJ1-4; no clear D. Germline V gene sequence: CDR1 MDHEN, CDR2 SYDVKM. The CDR3 has 12 residues. The V gene lost 2 bases and the J gene lost 5 bases, with 3 bases spanning the gap. The CDR3 nucleotides are TGTGCCAGCAGTTTAATAAATGAAAAACTGTTTTTT. This encodes CASSLINEKLFF. The full variable domain, rest sourced from reference TRBV28 and TRBJ1-4, is DVKVTQSSRYLVKRTGEKVFLECVQDMDHENMFWYRQDPGLGLRLIYFSYDVKMKEKGDIPEGYSVSREKKERFSLILESASTNQTSMYLCASSLINEKLFFGSGTQLSVL.

This clonotype was recorded many times. The chain couples TRBV5-8 to TRBJ2-1; D gene unclear. The CDR3 runs to 13 residues. V was clipped by 0 bases and J by 7 bases, with 8 bases between them. The germline V gene has CDR1 SGHTS and CDR2 YDEGEE. CDR3 region: CASSLVGRNEQFF. Here the CDR3 DNA reads TGTGCCAGCAGCTTGGTGGGAAGGAATGAGCAGTTCTTC.

At least ten counts were recorded for this clonotype. The rearrangement joins TRBV29-1 to TRBJ2-1, with 7 positions matching TRBD1. The trim removed 7 bases at V and 7 bases at J, leaving 13 bases unmatched. This CDR3 spans 14 amino acids. Germline assignment: CDR1 SQVTM and CDR2 ANQGSEA. The CDR3 sequence: CSGYRGQLRNEQFF. The DNA for the CDR3 is TGCAGCGGTTACAGGGGCCAGTTGAGGAATGAGCAGTTCTTC.

This clonotype was observed many times. The chain links TRBV5-1 to TRBJ1-1; D call uncertain. Trimming shortened V by 0 bases and J by 8 bases, and 11 bases separated the two germline ends. The CDR3 is made up of 13 amino acids. Germline CDR1 is SGHRS and CDR2 is YFSETQ. Here the CDR3 DNA reads TGCGCCAGCAGCTTGGCCGACACGAGGGAAGCTTTCTTT. Translated: CASSLADTREAFF.

This clonotype appeared many times. The chain has TRBV27 and TRBJ2-1, with 13 bases identical to TRBD2. The CDR3 runs 14 residues. V gave up 8 bases and J gave up 10 bases; unmatched junction bases: 8. Germline V gene sequence: CDR1 MNHEY, CDR2 SMNVEV (reference sequence). The CDR3 sequence is CASYRLAGGQEQFF. The CDR3 coding sequence is TGTGCCAGCTACCGACTAGCGGGGGGACAGGAGCAGTTCTTC.

This clonotype was picked up a small number of times. The chain combines TRBV2 with TRBJ2-5; TRBD1 matches at 7 bases. Germline trimming cut 5 bases from V and 3 bases from J; bases unmatched to any gene: 3. Germline lookup yields CDR1 SNHLY and CDR2 FYNNEI. CDR3 size: 13 residues. This chain's CDR3 is CASSSGTEETQYF. The CDR3, as DNA: TGTGCCAGCAGTTCCGGGACAGAAGAGACCCAGTACTTC.

The chain uses TRBV7-2 and TRBJ1-1; a weak D match, TRBD1 (6 bases). Trimming pared 3 bases from V and 11 bases from J, leaving 16 bases between. The CDR3 extends over 13 amino acids. The germline V gene has CDR1 SGHTA and CDR2 FQGNSA. The CDR3 region is CASSLGSTRGAFF. The CDR3 bases are TGTGCCAGCAGCTTGGGTTCAACAAGGGGGGCTTTCTTT.

This clonotype has a count of ten or more. V gene TRBV7-8 combines with J gene TRBJ2-7, with 11 bases that match TRBD2. Losses at the gene ends were 5 bases for V and 6 bases for J; bases not matched to a gene: 3. The CDR3 spans 13 residues. CDR1 and CDR2 from the germline V gene are SGHVS and FQNEAQ. CDR3 coding DNA: TGTGCCAGCAGCCTTCTAGCGGGGGGCGAGCAGTACTTC. Amino acids: CASSLLAGGEQYF.

The sample holds many counts of this clonotype. The chain employs TRBV2 and TRBJ2-1; D is perhaps TRBD1 or TRBD2 (5 bases each). The germline V gene encodes CDR1 SNHLY and CDR2 FYNNEI. The CDR3 is 12 residues long. The V end lost 6 bases, the J end lost 10 bases, and 13 bases lay between the germline ends. CDR3 loop: CASRSDGAEQFF. The CDR3 nucleotides read TGTGCCAGCAGATCGGACGGGGCCGAGCAGTTCTTC.

This clonotype has ten or more counts. The chain carries TRBV5-1 and TRBJ2-5, with a weak D call TRBD2 (6 bases). The V gene lost 4 bases and the J gene lost 2 bases, with 15 bases spanning the gap. CDR1 SGHRS and CDR2 YFSETQ come from the germline V gene. There are 15 residues in the CDR3. This chain's CDR3 is CASSHRESGQETQYF. DNA for the CDR3: TGCGCCAGCAGCCACCGTGAGAGCGGGCAAGAGACCCAGTACTTC.

This chain connects TRBV24-1 to TRBJ1-2; D gene uncertain. The germline CDR1 and CDR2 sequences are KGHDR and SFDVKD. Trimming removed 3 bases from V and 10 bases from J, with 20 bases in between. CDR3 length: 15 amino acids. CDR3 protein: CATSDNRAPGEDYTF. CDR3 in DNA: TGTGCCACCAGTGATAACCGGGCCCCCGGGGAAGACTACACCTTC.

This clonotype was recorded at least ten times. This chain joins TRBV5-6 and TRBJ2-5; 8 nucleotides match TRBD2. Germline values: CDR1 SGHDT, CDR2 YYEEEE. The V segment lost 4 bases and the J segment 3 bases; nucleotides outside the gene matches: 17. This CDR3 is 18 amino acids long. CDR3 sequence: CASSRRGLSGGGEETQYF. CDR3 nucleotides: TGTGCCAGCAGCCGGAGGGGACTCTCCGGGGGGGGAGAAGAGACCCAGTACTTC.

The table lists this clonotype with many counts. The rearrangement uses TRBV10-3 and TRBJ1-6; D is unclear. This CDR3 comprises 17 residues. The V and J ends lost 11 bases and 5 bases respectively, with 25 bases between them. CDR1 is ENHRY, CDR2 SYGVKD, per germline. As DNA, the CDR3 is TGTGCCTATCCGGGCCCCGATCCCAAGTGTGATAATTCACCCCTCCACTTT. It encodes CAYPGPDPKCDNSPLHF.

In this sample, this clonotype turned up many times. The chain joins TRBV27 to TRBJ2-7; D may be TRBD1 (5 bases). Germline V CDR1 and CDR2: MNHEY, SMNVEV (reference sequence). V was cut by 5 bases and J by 3 bases, with 11 bases left in between. This CDR3 contains 13 residues. The CDR3 sequence: CASSRPGNYEQYF. The DNA of the CDR3 is TGTGCCAGCAGTCGGCCAGGGAACTACGAGCAGTACTTC.

This clonotype was seen many times. V gene TRBV6-5 combines with J gene TRBJ2-1, with TRBD1 identical over 11 bases. Unmatched junction bases numbered 10, after V lost 6 bases and J lost 0 bases. This CDR3 is 18 amino acids long. The germline V gene has CDR1 MNHEY and CDR2 SVGAGI. As DNA, the CDR3 is TGTGCCAGCAGACCCGAACCCGGGACAGGGGGCTCCTACAATGAGCAGTTCTTC. Translation: CASRPEPGTGGSYNEQFF.

This clonotype was seen at least ten times. The chain uses TRBV6-5 and TRBJ2-5; 7 bases map to TRBD1. The V gene's germline CDR1 is MNHEY and CDR2 SVGAGI. V lost 4 bases, J lost 5 bases, and 10 bases stayed unmatched. The CDR3 runs 15 residues. The CDR3 DNA is TGTGCCAGCAGTTTCTCTTTAGACAGGGTGGAGACCCAGTACTTC. Protein product: CASSFSLDRVETQYF.

Many counts were recorded for this clonotype. The rearrangement uses TRBV5-1 and TRBJ2-7, with D unclear. V lost 4 bases and J 0 bases, leaving 11 bases between the germline ends. The CDR3 length is 14 residues. Germline V gene sequence: CDR1 SGHRS, CDR2 YFSETQ. CDR3 residues: CASSTDGGSYEQYF. DNA of the CDR3: TGCGCCAGCAGCACGGACGGCGGCTCCTACGAGCAGTACTTC.

In this sample, this clonotype turned up many times. The DNA of the CDR3 is TGTGCCAGCAGCTTAGGGACTTTCTCCTACGAGCAGTACTTC. Translating it yields CASSLGTFSYEQYF. The gene calls are TRBV7-2 and TRBJ2-7; D might be TRBD2 (5 bases). V was cut by 1 base and J by 0 bases, with 7 bases left in between. The CDR3 totals 14 residues. Per the germline V gene, CDR1 is SGHTA and CDR2 is FQGNSA.

In its sample, this clonotype was seen many times. The chain employs TRBV2 and TRBJ2-7, with D possibly being TRBD2 (6 bases). CDR1 and CDR2 from the germline V gene are SNHLY and FYNNEI. Trimming took off 6 bases at V and 6 bases at J, with 18 bases between the two ends. The CDR3 runs to 14 residues. CDR3 sequence reads: CASSLGTPRSEQYF. The CDR3 DNA sequence: TGTGCCAGCAGCCTGGGGACTCCCCGTAGCGAGCAGTACTTC.

About this clonotype itself: This may come from a read error, since a much larger clone is one base off. This rearrangement joins TRBV3-1 to TRBJ2-7; D gene ambiguous. Trimming took off 1 base at V and 5 bases at J, with 15 bases between the two ends. Germline CDR1 and CDR2: LGHDT and YNNKEL (reference sequence). This CDR3 has 15 residues. In DNA form, the CDR3 reads TGTGCCAGCAGCCAAGTGGATACCAGGCTGGACGAGCAGTACTTC. Residues: CASSQVDTRLDEQYF.

This clonotype has more than one count but fewer than ten. The V call is TRBV12-5, the J call TRBJ2-7; 10 bases align to TRBD1. The CDR3 contains 15 residues. The germline V gene encodes CDR1 LGHNT and CDR2 FRNRAP. The V gene end was trimmed by 0 bases and the J gene end by 4 bases; junction bases not matched to a gene: 3. The CDR3 is CASGLVLGQGYEQYF. The CDR3 DNA follows: TGTGCTAGTGGTTTGGTATTGGGACAGGGGTACGAGCAGTACTTC. The full variable domain, rest sourced from reference TRBV12-5 and TRBJ2-7, is DARVTQTPRHKVTEMGQEVTMRCQPILGHNTVFWYRQTMMQGLELLAYFRNRAPLDDSGMPKDRFSAEMPDATLATLKIQPSEPRDSAVYFCASGLVLGQGYEQYFGPGTRLTVT.

This clonotype was recorded many times. V is TRBV4-1 and J is TRBJ2-7; 7 bases map to TRBD2. The germline V gene has CDR1 MGHRA and CDR2 YSYEKL. This CDR3 spans 12 amino acids. V shed 4 bases and J 5 bases; nucleotides not matched to a gene: 2. The CDR3 coding sequence is TGCGCCAGCAGCCCTCGGGGGGACGAGCAGTACTTC. Its translation: CASSPRGDEQYF.